This is a list of T cell receptor beta chains from one sample in a study of cytomegalovirus exposure and HLA in healthy donors. The protocol was immunoSEQ multiplex PCR, while the TCRdb copy is restricted to in-frame clones and leaves out a portion. The data contain approximately 300,000 clones, 87% of them seen just once; the ten biggest clones take up 1% to 1.5%. The sample taken for sequencing was PBMCs. The receptors come from a woman between 25 and 40 years old in good health and CMV-seropositive. Both conserved end residues are part of each CDR3. D genes are given only for firm matches. Size is stated for part of the rows, as once, few or many counts, or as a class when the clone is expanded.

v_gene	d_gene	j_gene	abundance	CDR3nt	CDR3aa
TRBV30	TRBD2	TRBJ2-7	NA	TGTGCCTGGAGTGTAAGTCGGACTAGCGGGAGGGGCGACGAGCAGTACTTC	CAWSVSRTSGRGDEQYF
TRBV27	TRBD2	TRBJ2-7	NA	TGTGCCAGCAACCCCGGGACTAGCGGCGAAATTTGGTACGAGCAGTACTTC	CASNPGTSGEIWYEQYF
TRBV29-1	NA	TRBJ1-4	once	TGCAGCGTTTTACCAGGAGCTACTGAAAAACTGTTTTTT	CSVLPGATEKLFF
TRBV11-2	TRBD1	TRBJ2-1	NA	TGTGCCAGCAGCATCCGGGACAGGGGCAACAATGAGCAGTTCTTC	CASSIRDRGNNEQFF
TRBV6-5	NA	TRBJ2-7	NA	TGTGCCAGCAGTTACTCGAGAACCGCAGGCTACTACGAGCAGTACTTC	CASSYSRTAGYYEQYF
TRBV5-6	NA	TRBJ1-4	NA	TGTGCCAGCAGCTTGGCCTCACAGGTCCTGGAGGAAAAACTGTTTTTT	CASSLASQVLEEKLFF
TRBV6-5	NA	TRBJ2-7	few	TGTGCCAGCAGAAGGGGTTTGGGCGAGCAGTACTTC	CASRRGLGEQYF
TRBV4-3	NA	TRBJ1-1	NA	TGCGCCAGCAGCCAAGGGGGGGGGATCACTGAAGCTTTCTTT	CASSQGGGITEAFF
TRBV5-1	NA	TRBJ2-3	NA	TGCGCCAGCAGCTTCAACGGGGGCGGAAGCACAGATACGCAGTATTTT	CASSFNGGGSTDTQYF
TRBV7-9	TRBD1	TRBJ2-7	NA	TGTGCCAGCAGCTTAGCGGGACAGGGGGCCTACGAGCAGTACTTC	CASSLAGQGAYEQYF
TRBV27	TRBD2	TRBJ2-5	NA	TGTGCCAGCAGTTCCGGACTAGTCCAAGAGACCCAGTACTTC	CASSSGLVQETQYF
TRBV5-6	TRBD1	TRBJ2-7	NA	TGTGCCAGCAGCAAAGGGGACAGCAGCGCCTACGAGCAGTACTTC	CASSKGDSSAYEQYF
TRBV11-3	NA	TRBJ2-2	few	TGTGCCAGCAGCTTAATTCTCGGGGAGCTGTTTTTT	CASSLILGELFF
TRBV27	NA	TRBJ1-1	once	TGTGCCAGCAGTCCTACAGCGGAATCGATCCTTAATTCTGAAGCTTTCTTT	CASSPTAESILNSEAFF
TRBV9	NA	TRBJ1-2	NA	TGTGCCAGCAGCGGGGGCCAGCCCCATGGCTACACCTTC	CASSGGQPHGYTF
TRBV7-8	NA	TRBJ2-2	NA	TGTGCCAGCAGCACCGAAGGAAGCGGGCCCGGGGAGCTGTTTTTT	CASSTEGSGPGELFF
TRBV4-1	TRBD1	TRBJ1-4	once	TGCGCCAGCAGCCTACCTGACAGGGGTCATGAAAAACTGTTTTTT	CASSLPDRGHEKLFF
TRBV6-6	TRBD1	TRBJ2-1	NA	TGTGCCAGCAGTTACGGGACAGACAATGAGCAGTTCTTC	CASSYGTDNEQFF
TRBV30	NA	TRBJ1-5	few	TGTGCCTGGAGTGGGAGCAATCAGCCCCAGCATTTT	CAWSGSNQPQHF
TRBV5-1	NA	TRBJ1-5	NA	TGCGCCAGCAGCTTGTCAGGGGATAGCAATCAGCCCCAGCATTTT	CASSLSGDSNQPQHF